These 19 T cell receptor beta chains were all obtained from the same sample, sequenced in a study of cytomegalovirus exposure and HLA in healthy donors. The method was immunoSEQ multiplex PCR; TCRdb's version includes in-frame clones alone and lacks a portion of them. The table records about 160,000 clones, roughly nine tenths of them present only once. Sequenced: PBMCs. Receptors were obtained from a woman aged 18-30 years in good health and CMV-seropositive.

The rearrangement uses TRBV7-2 and TRBJ2-7; D unresolved. Trimming removed 2 bases at V and 2 bases at J, with 13 bases between. CDR1 SGHTA and CDR2 FQGNSA come from the germline V gene. This CDR3 is built from 15 residues. CDR3 nucleotide sequence: TGTGCCAGCAGCTTATATCGAGATCCAACCTACGAGCAGTACTTC. It encodes CASSLYRDPTYEQYF.

The chain carries TRBV28 and TRBJ1-3, with 7 bases identical to TRBD1. With V trimmed by 3 bases and J by 4 bases, 3 bases remained unmatched. Germline CDR1 MDHEN, CDR2 SYDVKM. CDR3 length: 14 amino acids. CDR3 sequence reads: CASSLTGSGNTIYF. The CDR3 region has the DNA TGTGCCAGCAGTTTGACAGGGTCCGGAAACACCATATATTTT.

This clone was picked up one time. One junction end disagrees with the germline gene, perhaps due to a read error. V and J are TRBV29-1 and TRBJ2-6; 11 bases are a match to TRBD1. The CDR3 is made up of 17 amino acids. Germline V CDR1 and CDR2: SQVTM, ANQGSEA. For the CDR3, the DNA is TGCAGCGTAGAAGGACAGGGGGCGCGTTCTGGGGCCAACGTCCTGACTTTC. Protein: CSVEGQGARSGANVLTF.

This chain joins TRBV5-1 and TRBJ2-7; weak D call: TRBD2 (5 bases). This CDR3 has 14 residues. CDR1 and CDR2 from the germline V gene are SGHRS and YFSETQ. Trimming pared 2 bases from V and 0 bases from J, leaving 9 bases between. The CDR3 sequence: CASSLLGNSYEQYF. The CDR3 nucleotides are TGCGCCAGCAGCTTACTAGGGAACTCCTACGAGCAGTACTTC.

This chain links TRBV2 with TRBJ2-4, with D possibly TRBD2 on 6 matching bases. V dropped 3 bases and J dropped 14 bases, with 17 bases sitting between them. Germline assignment: CDR1 SNHLY and CDR2 FYNNEI. This CDR3 is built from 13 residues. In DNA, the CDR3 is TGTGCCAGCAGTGAGTTTGATGGGACTGCGGAGTACTTC. This codes for CASSEFDGTAEYF.

CDR3 amino acids: CASSTLLAPGGEQYF. The CDR3, as DNA: TGTGCCAGCAGCACCTTACTAGCGCCTGGGGGCGAGCAGTACTTC. This chain uses TRBV7-9 with TRBJ2-7, with 7 positions matching TRBD2. The V segment lost 5 bases and the J segment 6 bases; nucleotides outside the gene matches: 13. The CDR3 covers 15 residues. Germline CDR1 SEHNR, CDR2 FQNEAQ (reference sequence). Complete variable domain (other parts from reference TRBV7-9 and TRBJ2-7): DTGVSQNPRHKITKRGQNVTFRCDPISEHNRLYWYRQTLGQGPEFLTYFQNEAQLEKSRLLSDRFSAERPKGSFSTLEIQRTEQGDSAMYLCASSTLLAPGGEQYFGPGTRLTVT.

The V gene is TRBV29-1, the J gene TRBJ2-2; the match to TRBD2 covers 10 bases. Unmatched junction bases numbered 13, after V lost 3 bases and J lost 6 bases. The V gene's germline CDR1 is SQVTM and CDR2 ANQGSEA. CDR3 length: 17 amino acids. CDR3 in amino acids: CSVDGGGTSELAGELFF. CDR3 nucleotides: TGCAGCGTTGATGGGGGTGGGACTAGCGAGTTGGCCGGGGAGCTGTTTTTT.

V and J are TRBV5-4 and TRBJ2-1; 13 nucleotides align to TRBD2. V lost 3 bases, J lost 10 bases, and 16 bases stayed unmatched. The CDR3 sequence is 18 residues long. In germline, CDR1 is SGHNT, CDR2 YYREEE (reference sequence). DNA of the CDR3: TGTGCCAGCAGCTACAGCCTCATGGGGACTAGCGGGAACACGGAGCAGTTCTTC. It encodes CASSYSLMGTSGNTEQFF.

CDR3 in amino acids: CASSALLQGYGYTF. CDR3 DNA sequence: TGTGCCAGCAGCGCGCTACTCCAGGGCTATGGCTACACCTTC. The chain is built from TRBV6-6 and TRBJ1-2; maybe TRBD1 (5 bases). CDR3 length: 14 amino acids. In germline, CDR1 is MNHNY, CDR2 SVGAGI (reference sequence). The V and J ends lost 6 bases and 4 bases respectively, with 15 bases between them.

V and J are TRBV6-5 and TRBJ2-2; TRBD2 matches 10 bases. The CDR3 consists of 16 residues. Germline values: CDR1 MNHEY, CDR2 SVGAGI. The junction had 6 bases not matched to a gene; V was cut back by 4 bases and J by 4 bases. The CDR3 loop reads CASSFHWTSGTGELFF. CDR3 in DNA: TGTGCCAGCAGTTTTCACTGGACTAGCGGCACCGGGGAGCTGTTTTTT.

This chain joins TRBV11-3 and TRBJ2-2; a weak D match, TRBD2 (6 bases). V lost 3 bases to trimming and J lost 1 base, with 12 bases between them. The length of the CDR3 is 16 residues. Germline assignment: CDR1 SGHNT and CDR2 YENEEA. The CDR3 bases are TGTGCCAGCAGCTTGCGGGGACGGTTGAACACCGGGGAGCTGTTTTTT. Protein: CASSLRGRLNTGELFF.

The V and J genes are TRBV5-6 and TRBJ2-3; D call uncertain. Trimming removed 0 bases from V and 2 bases from J, with 7 bases in between. Germline-derived CDR1 and CDR2 are SGHDT and YYEEEE. This CDR3 region has 14 residues. CDR3 region: CASSLGRLTDTQYF. In DNA, the CDR3 is TGTGCCAGCAGCTTGGGGAGACTCACAGATACGCAGTATTTT.

The V gene is TRBV15, the J gene TRBJ2-2; 7 bases are shared with TRBD2. This CDR3 region has 12 residues. CDR1 is LNHNV and CDR2 is YYDKDF in the germline V gene (reference sequence). Germline trimming cut 8 bases from V and 4 bases from J; bases unmatched to any gene: 1. DNA of the CDR3: TGTGCCACCCTAGCGGTCACCGGGGAGCTGTTTTTT. This gives the protein CATLAVTGELFF.

V gene TRBV7-6 combines with J gene TRBJ2-2; 10 bases agree with TRBD2. V was clipped by 0 bases and J by 2 bases; unmatched bases: 9. The CDR3 is 19 residues long. The germline V gene encodes CDR1 SGHVS and CDR2 FNYEAQ. The CDR3 is CASSLAPGLAATNTGELFF. In DNA form, the CDR3 reads TGTGCCAGCAGCTTAGCGCCCGGACTAGCGGCAACAAACACCGGGGAGCTGTTTTTT.

J is TRBJ2-3 and V is TRBV23-1, with TRBD2 as a possible D gene (6 bases). TRBV23-1 is annotated as an ORF whose role is uncertain. CDR3 length: 17 amino acids. Trimming cost V 0 bases and J 8 bases, with 21 bases left between them. This chain's CDR3 is CASSQSGGVGPNGTQYF. Here the CDR3 DNA reads TGCGCCAGCAGTCAATCGGGGGGAGTCGGACCTAATGGTACGCAGTATTTT.

The rearrangement links TRBV11-2 to TRBJ2-1; 10 nucleotides line up with TRBD2. V shed 5 bases and J 1 base; nucleotides not matched to a gene: 14. This CDR3 has 19 residues. Per germline, CDR1 SGHAT and CDR2 FQNNGV. The DNA of the CDR3 is TGTGCCAGCAGCCTCAGGACTAGCGGCCAATTTTATTCCTACAATGAGCAGTTCTTC. Residues: CASSLRTSGQFYSYNEQFF.

This clone was recorded only once. Written as DNA, the CDR3 is TGTGCCAGCAGCGTAGCTCTCAATGAGCAGTTCTTC. Its translation is CASSVALNEQFF. The chain links TRBV9 to TRBJ2-1; D is undetermined. Trimming pared 0 bases from V and 6 bases from J, leaving 4 bases between. Germline V gene data show CDR1 as SGDLS and CDR2 as YYNGEE. The CDR3 is made up of 12 amino acids.

The V call is TRBV2, the J call TRBJ2-5; D is unresolved. Germline V gene sequence: CDR1 SNHLY, CDR2 FYNNEI. The CDR3 contains 14 residues. With 0 bases removed from V and 0 bases from J, the gap between germline ends came to 5 bases. CDR3 sequence: CASSEAEYQETQYF. CDR3 coding DNA: TGTGCCAGCAGTGAAGCGGAGTACCAAGAGACCCAGTACTTC.

The V call is TRBV5-1, the J call TRBJ2-3; TRBD2 matches at 10 bases. Per the germline V gene, CDR1 is SGHRS and CDR2 is YFSETQ. This CDR3 spans 15 amino acids. With 5 bases clipped from V and 4 bases from J, the junction kept 7 bases outside the gene matches. CDR3 bases: TGCGCCAGCAGTATCCTAGCGGGAGCAGCAGATACGCAGTATTTT. It yields the protein CASSILAGAADTQYF. Drawing the rest from reference TRBV5-1 and TRBJ2-3, the complete variable domain is KAGVTQTPRYLIKTRGQQVTLSCSPISGHRSVSWYQQTPGQGLQFLFEYFSETQRNKGNFPGRFSGRQFSNSRSEMNVSTLELGDSALYLCASSILAGAADTQYFGPGTRLTVL.